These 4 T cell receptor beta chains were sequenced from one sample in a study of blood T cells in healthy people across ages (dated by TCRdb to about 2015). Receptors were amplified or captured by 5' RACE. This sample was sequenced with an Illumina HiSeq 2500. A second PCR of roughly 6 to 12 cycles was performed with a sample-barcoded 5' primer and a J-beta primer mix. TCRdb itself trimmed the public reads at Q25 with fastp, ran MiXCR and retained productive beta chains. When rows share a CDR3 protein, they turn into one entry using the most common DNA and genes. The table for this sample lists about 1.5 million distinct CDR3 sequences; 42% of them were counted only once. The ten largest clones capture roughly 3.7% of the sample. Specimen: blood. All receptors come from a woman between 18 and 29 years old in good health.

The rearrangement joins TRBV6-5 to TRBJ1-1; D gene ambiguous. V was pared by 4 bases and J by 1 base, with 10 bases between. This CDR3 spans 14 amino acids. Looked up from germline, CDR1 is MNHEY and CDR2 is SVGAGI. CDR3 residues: CASSSGRRNTEAFF. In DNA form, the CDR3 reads TGTGCCAGCAGTTCCGGGAGGAGGAACACTGAAGCTTTCTTT.

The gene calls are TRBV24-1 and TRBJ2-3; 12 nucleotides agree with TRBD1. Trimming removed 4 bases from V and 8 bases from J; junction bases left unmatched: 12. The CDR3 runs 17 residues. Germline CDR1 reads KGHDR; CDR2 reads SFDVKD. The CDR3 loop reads CATSDSRDRGRWGTQYF. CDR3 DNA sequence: TGTGCCACCAGTGACTCCCGGGACAGGGGGCGATGGGGTACGCAGTATTTT.

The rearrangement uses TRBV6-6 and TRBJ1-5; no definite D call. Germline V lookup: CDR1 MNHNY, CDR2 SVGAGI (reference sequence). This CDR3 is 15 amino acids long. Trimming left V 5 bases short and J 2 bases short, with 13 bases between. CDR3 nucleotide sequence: TGTGCCAGCAGTCCGTACGGGCTGGGCAATCAGCCCCAGCATTTT. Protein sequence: CASSPYGLGNQPQHF.

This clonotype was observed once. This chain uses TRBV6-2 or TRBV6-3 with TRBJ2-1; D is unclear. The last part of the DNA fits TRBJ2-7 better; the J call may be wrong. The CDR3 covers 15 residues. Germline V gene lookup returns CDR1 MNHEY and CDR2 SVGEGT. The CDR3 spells CASLEWGSSYNEQYF. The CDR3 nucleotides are TGTGCCAGCCTCGAGTGGGGAAGCTCCTACAATGAGCAGTACTTC.